The T cell receptor beta chain under discussion was sequenced for a study of naive and memory T cell subsets. This clonotype was observed at least ten times. J gave up 4 bases and V 7 bases, and 1 base lay outside the gene matches. Germline CDR1 reads SQVTM; CDR2 reads ANQGSEA. This CDR3 region has 12 residues. Four PCR rounds used nested alpha and beta constant region primers plus the SP2 primer. A single record per CDR3 protein comes from TCRdb applying MiXCR to the 5' RACE reads. The table includes tens of thousands of distinct CDR3 sequences, 16% detected once. A UMI-containing oligonucleotide was joined by 3' ligation to the TCR cDNA template.

This chain links TRBV29-1 with TRBJ2-1; 10 positions match TRBD2. The clonotype was recovered from a female donor in good health. The CDR3 is CSGGLAYNEQFF. The CDR3, as DNA: TGCAGCGGGGGACTAGCGTACAATGAGCAGTTCTTC.